This T cell receptor (beta chain) was identified in a study of blood T cell repertoires in COVID-19 (dated by TCRdb to about 2020). At the level of the whole study: Samples from collaborators originated in the United States, Italy and Spain and spanned both the acute and convalescent phases of COVID-19. The material from the prospective study consisted of cDNA or gDNA derived from T cells, B-cell-depleted T cells, or PBMCs. Deeply sampled blood TCRbeta repertoires from subjects exposed to, actively infected with, or recovered from COVID-19 were included in the dataset. The repertoires were released in a freely available public database intended as a resource for research on the immune response to SARS-CoV-2. The samples were drawn from two sources: the first 160 participants of the ongoing ImmuneRACE study, and 1,000 to 1,500 subjects contributed by 6 global collaborators. The sample metadata nearly always contained a de-identified subject ID, COVID-19 status, age in years and sex. Where available, HLA class I and class II types were obtained from metadata supplied by the sample provider rather than from assay-based typing.

This clone was found a few times. The antigen it recognizes is unknown. Per-base quality was not reported, and no clone a single base away is much larger than it. One collaborating source in Seattle enrolled patients while the patients were actively infected and followed the patients over time throughout the course of disease. Collaborating institutions collected whole blood in K2EDTA tubes following their own protocols. For TCRbeta analysis, collaborator samples were shipped as frozen whole blood, as isolated PBMCs, or as DNA extracted from either sample type. Overall study outcomes, separate from this receptor: How much clinical and demographic metadata was included differed by source and by participant, and the metadata was provided uncurated.

TCRbeta CDR3 regions were amplified from genomic DNA using the immunoSEQ Assay, a bias-controlled multiplex PCR. The study's own analysis went as follows. Within the assay, amplification of reference gene primers was used to estimate how many nucleated cells each sample contained. To quantify the absolute abundance of each unique TCRbeta CDR3 rearrangement, sequence reads were collapsed and filtered. For each sample, productive Simpson clonality was calculated as the square root of Simpson's diversity index over productive rearrangements. The table was pulled from immuneACCESS by TCRdb, which kept in-frame rearrangements only. Such tables lose some clones; where checked, under half of the loss comes from unresolved V genes, and the rest has no known cause. That table gives V, J and clone size, and the DNA gave D and trimming. The sample data list some 70,000 clones, and about four fifths of these were observed just once. Together, the top ten hold 14% to 15% of the sample.

Trimming accounts for 4 bases at V and 5 bases at J, while the number of junction bases matched to no gene is 10. Reading the germline V gene gives CDR1 LGHNA and CDR2 YNFKEQ. The CDR3, from cysteine to phenylalanine, totals 16 residues. Only the CDR3 portion is preserved as DNA: 48 bases, with reading frame beginning at the first base. The source of this sequence is a man aged 55 to 70 with COVID-19, enrolled during active disease. Source material: peripheral blood. The chain uses TRBV4-2 and TRBJ2-1; TRBD2 aligns with 8 central bases. The bases are TGTGCCAGCAGCCCCGCGGGGAGCGGGAGTAACAATGAGCAGTTCTTC. It codes for CASSPAGSGSNNEQFF.